Below, 18 T cell receptor beta chains from the same sample are listed, as sequenced in a study of blood T cell repertoires in COVID-19. Libraries were prepared by immunoSEQ multiplex PCR; TCRdb keeps only in-frame clonotypes and omits some of them. The table lists tens of thousands of clones, roughly 88% of them singletons, with roughly 4% in the top ten. What was sequenced was peripheral blood. All receptors come from a human donor in a cohort sampled during active COVID-19.

The chain recombines TRBV11-2 with TRBJ1-1; D may be TRBD1 (6 bases). Germline V gene sequence: CDR1 SGHAT, CDR2 FQNNGV. V gave up 7 bases and J gave up 11 bases, with 17 bases separating them. This CDR3 spans 12 amino acids. CDR3 in amino acids: CASTFKGEFAFF. The CDR3 nucleotides read TGTGCCAGCACTTTTAAGGGGGAGTTCGCTTTCTTT.

The table lists this clone with a count of one. The chain carries TRBV7-9 and TRBJ1-1, with TRBD1 matching over 9 bases. Per the germline V gene, CDR1 is SEHNR and CDR2 is FQNEAQ (reference sequence). V shed 5 bases and J 5 bases; nucleotides not matched to a gene: 9. This CDR3 spans 15 amino acids. CDR3 amino acids: CASSPGTGRRTEAFF. The CDR3 DNA reads as TGTGCCAGCAGCCCCGGGACAGGGAGGCGGACTGAAGCTTTCTTT.

CDR3 protein: CASSHADSDTQYF. The CDR3, as DNA: TGTGCCAGCAGCCACGCTGACTCAGATACGCAGTATTTT. V is TRBV14 and J is TRBJ2-3; D gene unclear. Trimming removed 3 bases from V and 4 bases from J, with 8 bases in between. The CDR3 consists of 13 residues. Germline CDR1 SGHDN, CDR2 FVKESK.

This chain joins TRBV27 and TRBJ2-7; D gene uncertain. V lost 3 bases to trimming and J lost 3 bases, with 12 bases between them. Germline V gene lookup returns CDR1 MNHEY and CDR2 SMNVEV (reference sequence). CDR3 length equals 14 residues. Written as DNA, the CDR3 is TGTGCCAGCAGTTTTTCCTCTGGCAGCTACGAGCAGTACTTC. Translation gives CASSFSSGSYEQYF.

The chain uses TRBV5-1 and TRBJ2-3; 7 positions agree with TRBD1. Germline V gene data show CDR1 as SGHRS and CDR2 as YFSETQ. V shed 3 bases, J shed 9 bases, and the junction held 7 bases outside the gene matches. This CDR3 has 13 residues. This CDR3 is CASSSTGVSTQYF. CDR3 DNA sequence: TGCGCCAGCAGCTCCACAGGGGTGAGCACGCAGTATTTT.

The gene calls are TRBV5-5 and TRBJ1-1; 7 bases are a match to TRBD1. The CDR3 covers 15 residues. Germline assignment: CDR1 SGHKS and CDR2 YYEKEE (reference sequence). V shed 0 bases and J 4 bases; nucleotides not matched to a gene: 6. In nucleotides, the CDR3 is TGTGCCAGCAGCTTGGTGTCCGGGACAGTCACTGAAGCTTTCTTT. Its translation: CASSLVSGTVTEAFF.

V gene TRBV11-2 combines with J gene TRBJ1-2; 11 bases are a match to TRBD1. In germline, CDR1 is SGHAT, CDR2 FQNNGV. The CDR3 is 16 amino acids. Unmatched junction bases numbered 9, after V lost 3 bases and J lost 6 bases. CDR3 coding DNA: TGTGCCAGCAGCTTCGGGACAGGGGGTATTTGGGATGGCTACACCTTC. Translated, it gives CASSFGTGGIWDGYTF.

The rearrangement joins TRBV6-6 to TRBJ1-1; a possible D gene is TRBD1 (5 bases). There are 13 residues in the CDR3. Germline CDR1 is MNHNY and CDR2 is SVGAGI (reference sequence). Trimming removed 2 bases from V and 4 bases from J, with 8 bases in between. As DNA, the CDR3 is TGTGCCAGCAGTTACATCGGGGGCACTGAAGCTTTCTTT. Encoded protein: CASSYIGGTEAFF.

The chain links TRBV9 to TRBJ2-7; TRBD1 matches 9 bases. Germline V CDR1 and CDR2: SGDLS, YYNGEE. This CDR3 is 13 amino acids long. J was trimmed by 10 bases and V by 0 bases; bases with no gene match: 5. In DNA, the CDR3 is TGTGCCAGCAGCGTAGGACAGGGGGTGCCTCAGTACTTC. Protein product: CASSVGQGVPQYF.

The chain joins TRBV6-5 to TRBJ2-5; tentatively, D is TRBD1 (6 bases). The V and J ends lost 0 bases and 2 bases respectively, with 13 bases between them. The CDR3 is 16 amino acids. Germline CDR1 is MNHEY and CDR2 is SVGAGI. CDR3 coding DNA: TGTGCCAGCAGTTACTCTTGGGGGCGGAAACAAGAGACCCAGTACTTC. Protein: CASSYSWGRKQETQYF.

The chain has TRBV10-1 and TRBJ1-3; no clear D gene. Per the germline V gene, CDR1 is WNHNN and CDR2 is SYGVQD (reference sequence). V lost 7 bases, J lost 0 bases, and 10 bases lay in between. The length of the CDR3 is 14 residues. The CDR3 region is CASNIEDSGNTIYF. DNA of the CDR3: TGCGCCAGCAATATAGAAGACTCTGGAAACACCATATATTTT.

The V and J genes are TRBV28 and TRBJ2-1; D is possibly TRBD1 (5 bases). The CDR3 contains 14 residues. With 3 bases removed from V and 3 bases from J, the gap between germline ends came to 9 bases. Germline values: CDR1 MDHEN, CDR2 SYDVKM. In DNA form, the CDR3 reads TGTGCCAGCAGTTTGACAGATCTCTACAATGAGCAGTTCTTC. Its translation is CASSLTDLYNEQFF.

To note about this clone: Different DNA sequences within this sample yield the same CDR3. V gene TRBV7-9 combines with J gene TRBJ1-2; 8 positions match TRBD1. V lost 3 bases and J lost 8; bases outside the gene matches: 5. From germline, CDR1 is SEHNR and CDR2 FQNEAQ (reference sequence). CDR3 length equals 13 residues. The CDR3 loop is CASSLGTGYGYTF. DNA for the CDR3: TGTGCCAGCAGCTTGGGGACAGGATACGGCTACACCTTC.

The CDR3 DNA reads TGTGCCAGCAGAGCGAAGGGACAGGGGAACAATTCACCCCTCCACTTT. Translating it yields CASRAKGQGNNSPLHF. The chain is built from TRBV27 and TRBJ1-6, with TRBD1 matching 10 bases. Germline loops: CDR1 MNHEY, CDR2 SMNVEV (reference sequence). This CDR3 contains 16 residues. V shed 6 bases and J 7 bases; nucleotides not matched to a gene: 9.

The rearrangement links TRBV7-9 to TRBJ2-7; D remains unclear. The V gene's germline CDR1 is SEHNR and CDR2 FQNEAQ (reference sequence). With 5 bases removed from V and 3 bases from J, the gap between germline ends came to 8 bases. CDR3 length: 12 amino acids. The CDR3 region is CASSTGRYEQYF. Written as DNA, the CDR3 is TGTGCCAGCAGCACCGGTCGCTACGAGCAGTACTTC.

This clone was counted a single time. The chain links TRBV4-2 to TRBJ2-1; D perhaps matches TRBD2 (6 bases). The CDR3 is 16 amino acids. Germline assignment: CDR1 LGHNA and CDR2 YNFKEQ. Trimming stripped 1 base from V and 9 bases from J, with 19 bases between. The CDR3 nucleotides are TGTGCCAGCAGCCAAGTTACCCGGGGGTGGGGTGTTGAGCAGTTCTTC. It codes for CASSQVTRGWGVEQFF.

The DNA of the CDR3 is TGTGCCAGCAGCTTAGCAGGCGCTTCAGACCTCACCGGGGAGCTGTTTTTT. It translates to CASSLAGASDLTGELFF. This sequence joins TRBV11-2 and TRBJ2-2; D not certain. The CDR3 has 17 amino acids. CDR1 SGHAT and CDR2 FQNNGV come from the germline V gene. Trimming shortened V by 1 base and J by 4 bases, and 16 bases separated the two germline ends.

The gene calls are TRBV7-2 and TRBJ1-5; 7 bases line up with TRBD1. Trimming at V came to 5 bases and at J to 6 bases, leaving 10 bases not matched to a gene. This CDR3 comprises 15 residues. Germline V gene data show CDR1 as SGHTA and CDR2 as FQGNSA. Here the CDR3 reads CASSPRTGVGQPQHF. Written as DNA, the CDR3 is TGTGCCAGCAGCCCCCGTACAGGGGTCGGTCAGCCCCAGCATTTT. Supplemented by reference TRBV7-2 and TRBJ1-5, the full variable domain reads GAGVSQSPSNKVTEKGKDVELRCDPISGHTALYWYRQSLGQGLEFLIYFQGNSAPDKSGLPSDRFSAERTGGSVSTLTIQRTQQEDSAVYLCASSPRTGVGQPQHFGDGTRLSIL.